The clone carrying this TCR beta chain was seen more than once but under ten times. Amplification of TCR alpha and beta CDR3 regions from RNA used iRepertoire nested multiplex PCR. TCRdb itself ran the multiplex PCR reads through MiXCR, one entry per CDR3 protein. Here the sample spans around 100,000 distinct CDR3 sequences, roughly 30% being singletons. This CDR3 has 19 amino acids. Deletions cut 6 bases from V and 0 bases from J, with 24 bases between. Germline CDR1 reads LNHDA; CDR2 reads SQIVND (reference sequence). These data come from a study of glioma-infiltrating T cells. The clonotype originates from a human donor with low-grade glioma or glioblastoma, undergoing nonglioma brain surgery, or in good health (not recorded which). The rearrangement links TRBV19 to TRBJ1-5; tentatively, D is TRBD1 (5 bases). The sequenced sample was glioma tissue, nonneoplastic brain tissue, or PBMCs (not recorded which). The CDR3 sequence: CASSPRDPRLGDSNQPQHF. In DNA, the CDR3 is TGTGCCAGTAGCCCCCGGGACCCTCGATTGGGAGATAGCAATCAGCCCCAGCATTTT.